This T cell receptor beta chain was sequenced in a study of cytomegalovirus exposure and HLA in healthy donors. Note on this clone: Its antigen remains unidentified.

PCR primers comprised 60 Vbeta and 13 Jbeta primers. Per the original methods: Some 11 million of the 60 million to 80 million unique TCR beta chains counted in a later analysis were shared. Only in-frame clones appear in the TCRdb table, and some are missing; sequencing was by immunoSEQ multiplex PCR. Clone size and V and J calls were adopted from that table, with D and trimming inferred from the DNA. The table lists some 110,000 clones, roughly 69% of them singletons, with around 2.2% in the top ten. Overall study results and limits: A further, later analysis showed that HLA-associated TCR beta chains (compared with equally common others) were more clonally expanded. The likely explanation for a cluster of highly shared sequence variants was sequencing artifact. Productive rates of about 90% or about 30% were seen for most TCR beta V segments in an earlier analysis.

The clonotype was recovered from a woman aged 25 to 39 in good health and CMV-seronegative. What was sequenced was PBMCs.

CDR3 sequence reads: CASSPRLLAHSYEQYF. Here the CDR3 DNA reads TGTGCCAGCAGCCCCCGGTTACTAGCGCATTCCTACGAGCAGTACTTC. V gene TRBV9 combines with J gene TRBJ2-7; 7 bases align to TRBD2. Germline assignment: CDR1 SGDLS and CDR2 YYNGEE. The CDR3 contains 16 residues. With V trimmed by 4 bases and J by 1 base, 11 bases remained unmatched.